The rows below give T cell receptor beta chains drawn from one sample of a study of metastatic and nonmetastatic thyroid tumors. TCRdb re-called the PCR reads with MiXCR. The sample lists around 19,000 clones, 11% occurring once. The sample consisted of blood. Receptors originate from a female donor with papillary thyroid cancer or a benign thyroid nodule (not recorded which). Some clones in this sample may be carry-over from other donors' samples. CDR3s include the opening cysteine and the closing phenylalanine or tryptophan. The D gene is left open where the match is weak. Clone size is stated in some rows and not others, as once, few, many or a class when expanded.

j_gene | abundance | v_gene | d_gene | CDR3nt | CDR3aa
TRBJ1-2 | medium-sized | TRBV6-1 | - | TGTGCCAGCAAAGGAGGAGCTCCCGATTGGGACTATGGCTACACCTTC | CASKGGAPDWDYGYTF
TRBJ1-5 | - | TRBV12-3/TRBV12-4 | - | TGTGCCAGCAGTTTAATTACAGGAGATCAGCCCCAGCATTTT | CASSLITGDQPQHF
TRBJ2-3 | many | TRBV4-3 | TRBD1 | TGCGCCAGCAGCCAAGGATCGACAGGGGTCGCAGATACGCAGTATTTT | CASSQGSTGVADTQYF
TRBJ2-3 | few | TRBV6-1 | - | TGTGCCAGCAGCAATAATTACAGGGAGGGACGCGCAGATACGCAGTATTTT | CASSNNYREGRADTQYF
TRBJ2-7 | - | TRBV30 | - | TGTGCCTGGAGTCCTCCAGGGAGGTACGAGCAGTACTTC | CAWSPPGRYEQYF
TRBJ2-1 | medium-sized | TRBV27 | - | TGTGCCAGCAGTTTATCGGAGGGGGCCTACAATGAGCAGTTCTTC | CASSLSEGAYNEQFF
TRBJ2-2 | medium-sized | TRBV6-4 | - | TGTGCCAGCAGTGACGGGAGCACCGGGGAGCTGTTTTTT | CASSDGSTGELFF
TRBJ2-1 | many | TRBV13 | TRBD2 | TGTGCCAGCAGCCCAAGGACTAGCGGGAGCATGGTTGGGAATGAGCAGTTCTTC | CASSPRTSGSMVGNEQFF
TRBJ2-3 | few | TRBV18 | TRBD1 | TGTGCCAGCTCAACCGGGACAGGCACAGATACGCAGTATTTT | CASSTGTGTDTQYF
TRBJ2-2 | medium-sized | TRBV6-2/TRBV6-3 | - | TGTGCCAGCAGTTTGCAGGGGTTGAACACCGGGGAGCTGTTTTTT | CASSLQGLNTGELFF
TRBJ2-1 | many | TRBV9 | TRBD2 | TGTGCCAGCAGCGTAGCAATCGATCTAGCGGTATACAATGAGCAGTTCTTC | CASSVAIDLAVYNEQFF
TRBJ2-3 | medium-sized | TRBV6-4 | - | TGTGCCAGCAGTGAGCGGGACACAGATACGCAGTATTTT | CASSERDTDTQYF
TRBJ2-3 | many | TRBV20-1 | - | TGCAGTGCTAGTGACCGAAGGGAGGTGGATACGCAGTATTTT | CSASDRREVDTQYF
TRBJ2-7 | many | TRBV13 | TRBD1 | TGTGCCAGCAGCCGAACAACAGGGGGCGGGTGGCGCGAGCAGTACTTC | CASSRTTGGGWREQYF
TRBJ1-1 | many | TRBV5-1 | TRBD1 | TGCGCCAGCAGCTTGTCAGGGGGTCGGACTGAAGCTTTCTTT | CASSLSGGRTEAFF
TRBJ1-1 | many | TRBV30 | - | TGTGCCTGGAGTGTAGGTGGGGAAGTCTTCTTT | CAWSVGGEVFF
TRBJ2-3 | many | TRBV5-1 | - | TGCGCCAGTTCTCGGAACCTCCCCACAGATACGCAGTATTTT | CASSRNLPTDTQYF
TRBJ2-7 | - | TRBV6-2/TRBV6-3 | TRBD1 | TGTGCCAGATCCGGGACAGAGACATACGAGCAGTACTTC | CARSGTETYEQYF
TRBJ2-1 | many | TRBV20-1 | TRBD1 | TGCAGTGGTAGAGACAGGGGGCCCATAGGGCAGTTCTTC | CSGRDRGPIGQFF
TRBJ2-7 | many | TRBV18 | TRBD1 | TGTGCCAGCTCACCAATTGCAGGGGGAGTCGACGAGCAGTACTTC | CASSPIAGGVDEQYF
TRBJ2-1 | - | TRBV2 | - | TGTGCCAGCAGTGAGGATGGACTCGACAATGAGCAGTTCTTC | CASSEDGLDNEQFF
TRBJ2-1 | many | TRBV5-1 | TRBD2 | TGCGCCAGCAGCTTGGGCGGGGGCTCCTACAATGAGCAGTTCTTC | CASSLGGGSYNEQFF